Listed below are T cell receptor beta chains from one sample, sequenced in a study of blood T cell repertoires in COVID-19. Sequencing used immunoSEQ multiplex PCR; TCRdb keeps in-frame clones, though not all of them. The sample holds 17,000 or so clones; over 65% are singletons and the top ten take 22%. Sequenced sample: peripheral blood. The receptor set was obtained from a man aged 55 to 70 with active or convalescent COVID-19. Each CDR3 is given with its conserved first and last residue. A D gene is named only where the DNA matches it firmly. Clone size is given for some rows only: seen once, a few or many times, or a class if the clone is expanded.

V gene,CDR3 length,clone size,D gene,J gene,CDR3 DNA,CDR3 protein
TRBV5-4,13,.,.,TRBJ1-1,TGTGCCAGCAGCCGGACACAGGAGACTGAAGCTTTCTTT,CASSRTQETEAFF
TRBV20-1,13,.,.,TRBJ2-2,TGCAGTGCTAGTCGCGCAGGGTCCGGGGAGCTGTTTTTT,CSASRAGSGELFF
TRBV4-1,15,.,TRBD2,TRBJ2-5,TGCGCCAGCAGCCGAGACCCGGGACTAGGGGAGACCCAGTACTTC,CASSRDPGLGETQYF
TRBV7-9,14,once,.,TRBJ1-1,TGTGCCAGCAGGCAAGGAGGACAGTACACTGAAGCTTTCTTT,CASRQGGQYTEAFF
TRBV11-2,13,.,.,TRBJ1-2,TGTGCCAGCAGCGCTGACGGGAACTATGGCTACACCTTC,CASSADGNYGYTF
TRBV19,15,.,.,TRBJ1-2,TGTGCCAGTAGTATAGCCGAGGCCGGGTCGGATGGCTACACCTTC,CASSIAEAGSDGYTF
TRBV4-2,17,.,TRBD2,TRBJ2-2,TGTGCCAGCAGCCCCCAAGGGGCGGGGGGGCCTCCCGGGGAGCTGTTTTTT,CASSPQGAGGPPGELFF
TRBV9,15,.,.,TRBJ2-2,TGTGCCAGCAGCGTAGGATCCGAGCGGTACGGGGAGCTGTTTTTT,CASSVGSERYGELFF
TRBV28,13,.,.,TRBJ1-1,TGTGCCAGCAGTCCCCGGGTGAACACTGAAGCTTTCTTT,CASSPRVNTEAFF
TRBV5-6,12,.,.,TRBJ2-7,TGTGCCAGCATCCCGAGGGCCTACGAGCAGTACTTC,CASIPRAYEQYF
TRBV3-1/TRBV3-2,15,.,TRBD1,TRBJ1-5,TGTGCCAGCAGCCGAACAGGGGGAAGAGGGCAGCCCCAGCATTTT,CASSRTGGRGQPQHF
TRBV6-4,14,.,TRBD2,TRBJ2-7,TGTGCCAGCGCAAGAGGTAGCGGGGACTACGAGCAGTACTTC,CASARGSGDYEQYF
TRBV3-1/TRBV3-2,16,.,.,TRBJ1-2,TGTGCCAGCAGCCAAGGGGCGCGGACAGTACTCTATGGCTACACCTTC,CASSQGARTVLYGYTF
TRBV7-3,17,.,.,TRBJ1-1,TGTGCCAGCAGCGCACAGGGCCCGGGGAGGGGCAACACTGAAGCTTTCTTT,CASSAQGPGRGNTEAFF
TRBV19,15,.,.,TRBJ1-4,TGTGCCAGTAGTGAGACCGGGACAACTAATGAAAAACTGTTTTTT,CASSETGTTNEKLFF
TRBV7-6,15,.,.,TRBJ2-2,TGTGCCAGCAGCTTAGCCGGGACACCCCCCGGGGAGCTGTTTTTT,CASSLAGTPPGELFF
TRBV4-1,21,.,TRBD2,TRBJ2-4,TGCGCCAGCAGCCAACCACCCGGGAACCCCGGGACTAGCGGCCCCAAAAACATTCAGTACTTC,CASSQPPGNPGTSGPKNIQYF
TRBV4-2,15,.,TRBD2,TRBJ2-1,TGTGCCAGCAGCCCCCGACTAGCGGGTCACAATGAGCAGTTCTTC,CASSPRLAGHNEQFF
TRBV28,16,.,TRBD1,TRBJ1-4,TGTGCCAGCAGTCCCCCCGACAGGGAAAGGGGTGAAAAACTGTTTTTT,CASSPPDRERGEKLFF
TRBV6-2/TRBV6-3,15,.,.,TRBJ2-6,TGTGCCAGCAGTTGGACAGCCTCTGGGGCCAACGTCCTGACTTTC,CASSWTASGANVLTF
TRBV9,13,.,TRBD2,TRBJ2-5,TGTGCCAGCAGCCGGACTAGTGAAGAGACCCAGTACTTC,CASSRTSEETQYF
TRBV25-1,13,.,.,TRBJ1-1,TGTGCCAGCAGTGAGAACAGGGTTACTGAAGCTTTCTTT,CASSENRVTEAFF
TRBV11-2,16,.,.,TRBJ1-6,TGTGCCAGCAGCTTGTTTCCGGACAGTGGGGCATCACCCCTCCACTTT,CASSLFPDSGASPLHF
TRBV27,14,.,TRBD1,TRBJ2-7,TGTGCCAGCAGTTCCCTGGGACAGGAGGAGGAGCAGTACTTC,CASSSLGQEEEQYF
TRBV28,14,.,TRBD2,TRBJ2-1,TGTGCCAGCAGGGCTAGCGGGGACTACAATGAGCAGTTCTTC,CASRASGDYNEQFF
TRBV19,13,few,.,TRBJ1-5,TGTGCCAGTAGTAACGGGGTGGGTCAGCCCCAGCATTTT,CASSNGVGQPQHF
TRBV5-6,14,.,TRBD1,TRBJ1-4,TGTGCCAGCAGATTACAGGGGTCGGGTGAAAAACTGTTTTTT,CASRLQGSGEKLFF
TRBV3-1/TRBV3-2,15,.,.,TRBJ1-5,TGTGCCAGCAGCCGCGACGTAAATACGGGGCAGCCCCAGCATTTT,CASSRDVNTGQPQHF
TRBV7-2,14,.,.,TRBJ1-1,TGTGCCAGCAGCTTCTACCGCCCCGACACTGAAGCTTTCTTT,CASSFYRPDTEAFF
TRBV6-5,13,few,.,TRBJ2-2,TGTGCCAGCCAAAGCGGGAACACCGGGGAGCTGTTTTTT,CASQSGNTGELFF
TRBV12-5,14,.,TRBD1,TRBJ1-5,TGTGCTAGTGGTTCGGGACAGGGAGGACAGCCCCAGCATTTT,CASGSGQGGQPQHF
TRBV6-6,14,.,.,TRBJ1-4,TGTGCCAGCAGATCAGACAGGTTTAATGAAAAACTGTTTTTT,CASRSDRFNEKLFF
TRBV24-1,15,.,TRBD2,TRBJ2-1,TGTGCCACCAGTCAGGGGACTAGCGGAAACAATGAGCAGTTCTTC,CATSQGTSGNNEQFF
TRBV28,20,.,.,TRBJ2-5,TGTGCCAGCAGTTTATTCACCCTCGGAAGCGCAGGGGCTGAGGGTAGGACCCAGTACTTC,CASSLFTLGSAGAEGRTQYF
TRBV5-5,11,.,TRBD1,TRBJ2-1,TGTGCCAGCAGCTCATACAGGGGGCAGTTCTTC,CASSSYRGQFF